One and the same sample provided the 9 T cell receptor beta chains below, sequenced in a study of T cells in Graves' hyperthyroidism and ophthalmopathy. Amplification of TCR beta CDR3 regions was performed using RNA transcripts as template. HTBI primers were the set used in a first-round RT-PCR of the TCR CDR3. TCRdb analysed the multiplex PCR reads with MiXCR anew, one entry per CDR3 protein. The table has approximately 400,000 distinct CDR3 sequences, 14% seen once. Sequencing input: blood. The receptor source for this set is a woman aged 55-70 years with Graves' hyperthyroidism.

This clonotype was seen a handful of times. The rearrangement joins TRBV9 to TRBJ2-5, with TRBD2 as a possible D gene (5 bases). The CDR3 consists of 16 residues. With 0 bases removed from V and 0 bases from J, the gap between germline ends came to 12 bases. Germline loops: CDR1 SGDLS, CDR2 YYNGEE. CDR3 region: CASSVESSSNQETQYF. The CDR3 DNA sequence: TGTGCCAGCAGCGTAGAGTCTAGCTCGAACCAAGAGACCCAGTACTTC.

This clonotype was observed many times. The V call is TRBV10-1, the J call TRBJ2-5, with 8 bases matching TRBD2. The V and J ends lost 4 bases and 7 bases, in that order; junction bases with no gene match: 5. The CDR3 has 13 amino acids. CDR1 WNHNN and CDR2 SYGVQD come from the germline V gene (reference sequence). This chain's CDR3 is CASSAAGARTQYF. DNA for the CDR3: TGCGCCAGCAGTGCAGCGGGAGCTAGGACCCAGTACTTC.

This chain joins TRBV20-1 and TRBJ2-5, with D unclear. Germline values: CDR1 DFQATT, CDR2 SNEGSKA (reference sequence). V lost 0 bases, J lost 1 base, and 9 bases lay in between. The CDR3 loop spans 14 amino acids. CDR3 sequence (DNA): TGCAGTGCTAGAGATGGGCTATCCCAAGAGACCCAGTACTTC. Encoded protein: CSARDGLSQETQYF.

V and J are TRBV25-1 and TRBJ1-2; 8 positions match TRBD1. The CDR3 contains 15 residues. The V and J ends lost 3 bases and 5 bases, in that order; junction bases with no gene match: 8. Looked up from germline, CDR1 is MGHDK and CDR2 is SYGVNS. CDR3 in amino acids: CASSDYGTGVYGYTF. The CDR3 coding sequence is TGTGCCAGCAGTGACTACGGGACAGGAGTTTATGGCTACACCTTC.

The rearrangement joins TRBV30 to TRBJ2-6; weak D call: TRBD1 (5 bases). Germline CDR1 reads GTSNPN; CDR2 reads SVGIG (reference sequence). The CDR3 is made up of 14 amino acids. The V end was cut by 4 bases, the J end by 0 bases, with 7 bases between. The CDR3 protein is CAWTRGSGANVLTF. The CDR3, as DNA: TGTGCCTGGACAAGGGGCTCTGGGGCCAACGTCCTGACTTTC.

In this sample, this clonotype turned up many times. CDR3 sequence: CASSGTASIYEQYF. As DNA, the CDR3 is TGTGCCAGCAGCGGGACCGCCTCAATCTACGAGCAGTACTTC. This chain uses TRBV7-2 with TRBJ2-7; possibly TRBD1 or TRBD2 for D (5 bases each). The germline V gene encodes CDR1 SGHTA and CDR2 FQGNSA. Trimming took 5 bases from V and 3 from J, leaving 14 bases between them. The CDR3 has 14 amino acids.

This clonotype was recorded at least ten times. The chain joins TRBV6-6 to TRBJ2-1; TRBD2 might be the D (5 bases). The V gene's germline CDR1 is MNHNY and CDR2 SVGAGI (reference sequence). Trimming left V 2 bases short and J 7 bases short, with 15 bases between. The CDR3 has 15 residues. In DNA, the CDR3 is TGTGCCAGCAGTTACCGCGCTAGCTCGGAGAATGAGCAGTTCTTC. Its translation is CASSYRASSENEQFF.

The sample holds a few counts of this clonotype. One end of the junction is discordant with germline, which a read error may explain. The chain recombines TRBV28 with TRBJ2-2; 7 nucleotides line up with TRBD2. The CDR3 length is 17 residues. CDR1 is MDHEN, CDR2 SYDVKM, per germline. CDR3 DNA sequence: TGTGCCAACAGTTTAATCGGACTAGGAAAGAACACCGGGGAGCTGTTTTTT. This encodes CANSLIGLGKNTGELFF. Together with reference TRBV28 and TRBJ2-2, the CDR3 gives the full variable domain: DVKVTQSSRYLVKRTGEKVFLECVQDMDHENMFWYRQDPGLGLRLIYFSYDVKMKEKGDIPEGYSVSREKKERFSLILESASTNQTSMYLCANSLIGLGKNTGELFFGEGSRLTVL.

Ten or more counts support this clonotype. This chain uses TRBV5-5 with TRBJ2-1, with 7 positions matching TRBD2. This CDR3 contains 15 residues. The trim removed 4 bases at V and 0 bases at J, leaving 4 bases unmatched. Germline CDR1 SGHKS, CDR2 YYEKEE (reference sequence). In DNA, the CDR3 is TGTGCCAGCAGCCCAGTAGCGGGCTCCTACAATGAGCAGTTCTTC. Amino acid sequence: CASSPVAGSYNEQFF.